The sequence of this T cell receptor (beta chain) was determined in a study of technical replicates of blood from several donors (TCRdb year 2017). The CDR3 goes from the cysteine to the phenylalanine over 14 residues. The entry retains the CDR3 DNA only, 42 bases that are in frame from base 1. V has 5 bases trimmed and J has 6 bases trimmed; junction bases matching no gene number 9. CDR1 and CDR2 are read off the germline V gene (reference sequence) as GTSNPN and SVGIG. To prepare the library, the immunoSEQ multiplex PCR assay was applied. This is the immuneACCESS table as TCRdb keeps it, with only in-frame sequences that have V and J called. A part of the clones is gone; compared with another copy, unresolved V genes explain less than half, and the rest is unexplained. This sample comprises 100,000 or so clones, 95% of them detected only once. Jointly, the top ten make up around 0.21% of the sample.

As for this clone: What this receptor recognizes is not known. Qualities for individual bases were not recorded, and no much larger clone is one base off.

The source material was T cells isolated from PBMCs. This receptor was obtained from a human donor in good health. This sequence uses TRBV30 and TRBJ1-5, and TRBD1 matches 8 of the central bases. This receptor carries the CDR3 CAWPTGVWLQPQHF. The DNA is TGTGCCTGGCCGACAGGGGTTTGGCTTCAGCCCCAGCATTTT.